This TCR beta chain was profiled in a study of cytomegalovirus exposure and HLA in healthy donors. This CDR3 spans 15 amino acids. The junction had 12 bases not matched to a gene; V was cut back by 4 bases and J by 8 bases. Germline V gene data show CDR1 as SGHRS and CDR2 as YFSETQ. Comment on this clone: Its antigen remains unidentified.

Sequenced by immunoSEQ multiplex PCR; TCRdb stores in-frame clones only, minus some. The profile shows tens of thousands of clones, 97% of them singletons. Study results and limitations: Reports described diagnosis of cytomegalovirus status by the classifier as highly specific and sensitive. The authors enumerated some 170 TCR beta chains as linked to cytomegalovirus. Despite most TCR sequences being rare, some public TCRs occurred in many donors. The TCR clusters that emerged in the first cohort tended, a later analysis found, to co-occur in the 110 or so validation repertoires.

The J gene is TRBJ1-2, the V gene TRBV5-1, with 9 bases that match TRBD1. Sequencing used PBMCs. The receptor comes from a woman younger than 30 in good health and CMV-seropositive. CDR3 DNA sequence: TGCGCCAGCAGCATCTACCCCTGGACAGGGGAGGGCTACACCTTC. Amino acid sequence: CASSIYPWTGEGYTF.